A single sample is the source of the 8 T cell receptor beta chains below, sequenced in a study of blood T cells in healthy people across ages. A second PCR, run for about 7 to 12 cycles, used a sample-barcoded 5' primer plus a J-beta primer mix. TCRdb itself ran the 5' RACE reads through MiXCR, one entry per CDR3 protein. The table includes some 1,800,000 distinct CDR3 sequences, roughly two fifths detected once. Sequenced material: blood. Receptors were obtained from a human donor in good health.

This chain links TRBV7-2 with TRBJ2-7; TRBD1 might be the D (6 bases). The CDR3 contains 16 residues. In germline, CDR1 is SGHTA, CDR2 FQGNSA. With 5 bases removed from V and 2 bases from J, the gap between germline ends came to 19 bases. The CDR3 protein is CASSPRSTGLTYEQYF. CDR3 DNA sequence: TGTGCCAGCAGCCCAAGATCAACAGGGTTGACCTACGAGCAGTACTTC.

This clonotype has a single count. V and J are TRBV5-1 and TRBJ2-6; D is perhaps TRBD1 (6 bases). This CDR3 is 16 amino acids long. Per germline, CDR1 SGHRS and CDR2 YFSETQ. Trimming cost V 2 bases and J 1 base, with 10 bases left between them. CDR3 DNA: TGCGCCAGCAGCTTATTGACAGGATCTGGGGCCAACGTCCTGACTTTC. The encoded protein is CASSLLTGSGANVLTF.

The chain joins TRBV6-2 or TRBV6-3 to TRBJ1-5; D gene unclear. CDR3 length: 13 residues. Germline CDR1 is MNHEY and CDR2 is SVGEGT. Trimming cost V 2 bases and J 3 bases, with 5 bases left between them. The CDR3 sequence: CASSYDLNQPQHF. In DNA form, the CDR3 reads TGTGCCAGCAGTTACGACCTCAATCAGCCCCAGCATTTT.

J is TRBJ2-5 and V is TRBV6-6; maybe TRBD1 (7 bases). This CDR3 is built from 16 residues. V shed 2 bases and J shed 5 bases, with 18 bases lying between them. From germline, CDR1 is MNHNY and CDR2 SVGAGI (reference sequence). This CDR3 is CASSYGEEGARETQYF. For the CDR3, the DNA is TGTGCCAGCAGTTACGGGGAGGAGGGGGCGCGTGAGACCCAGTACTTC.

This clonotype appeared a few times. The V and J genes are TRBV4-2 and TRBJ1-2, with TRBD1 identical over 10 bases. Germline V gene data show CDR1 as LGHNA and CDR2 as YNFKEQ. The CDR3 spans 16 residues. The ends lost 2 bases at V and 4 bases at J; junction bases unmatched: 7. The CDR3 nucleotides read TGTGCCAGCAGCCAAACAACGGGACAGGGGTTCTATGGCTACACCTTC. It codes for CASSQTTGQGFYGYTF.

A few counts support this clonotype. This chain joins TRBV7-9 and TRBJ2-3; 7 bases agree with TRBD2. Trimming removed 5 bases from V and 5 bases from J; junction bases left unmatched: 10. Germline V lookup: CDR1 SEHNR, CDR2 FQNEAQ (reference sequence). The CDR3 covers 15 residues. CDR3 DNA: TGTGCCAGCAGCCTTATGGGAGGGCGTGGAGATACGCAGTATTTT. Encoded protein: CASSLMGGRGDTQYF.

The chain combines TRBV15 with TRBJ1-1; D is perhaps TRBD1 (5 bases). V dropped 0 bases and J dropped 12 bases, with 17 bases sitting between them. There are 14 residues in the CDR3. Germline values: CDR1 LNHNV, CDR2 YYDKDF (reference sequence). The CDR3 DNA follows: TGTGCCACCAGCAGAGATCTAATGGGCAACAGGACTTTCTTT. Its translation: CATSRDLMGNRTFF.

The V and J genes are TRBV10-3 and TRBJ2-3, with D possibly matching TRBD1 (5 bases). Trimming removed 10 bases from V and 5 bases from J, with 16 bases in between. From germline, CDR1 is ENHRY and CDR2 SYGVKD. The CDR3 runs 13 residues. The CDR3 DNA is TGTGCCACCGGGCATCCGACAGAAGATACGCAGTATTTT. Residues: CATGHPTEDTQYF.